This T cell receptor beta chain was retrieved from a study of shared clonotypes between healthy human individuals. About the study: Per donor, three plates held CD4 naive cells, three held CD4 memory, two held CD8 naive and one held CD8 memory.

The length of the CDR3 is 15 residues. Losses at the gene ends were 4 bases for V and 4 bases for J; bases not matched to a gene: 8. The V gene's germline CDR1 is SGHRS and CDR2 YFSETQ. Each replicate PCR on the sorted subsets used 200 to 250 ng DNA (roughly 32,000 T cell genomes). Data came from immunoSEQ multiplex PCR; TCRdb stores just in-frame clones and leaves some out. Seen here are 2 million to 2.5 million clones, under 97% observed once, and the top ten hold roughly 0.13%. The receptor's source is a man younger than 35 in good health. The V and J genes are TRBV5-1 and TRBJ1-1; TRBD1 aligns across 9 bases. Sample: naive CD4+ T cells sorted from blood. Noted subset: CD45RA+ positively selected. For the CDR3, the DNA is TGCGCCAGCAGCGGAAGCGGACAGGGGACCACTGAAGCTTTCTTT. It specifies CASSGSGQGTTEAFF.